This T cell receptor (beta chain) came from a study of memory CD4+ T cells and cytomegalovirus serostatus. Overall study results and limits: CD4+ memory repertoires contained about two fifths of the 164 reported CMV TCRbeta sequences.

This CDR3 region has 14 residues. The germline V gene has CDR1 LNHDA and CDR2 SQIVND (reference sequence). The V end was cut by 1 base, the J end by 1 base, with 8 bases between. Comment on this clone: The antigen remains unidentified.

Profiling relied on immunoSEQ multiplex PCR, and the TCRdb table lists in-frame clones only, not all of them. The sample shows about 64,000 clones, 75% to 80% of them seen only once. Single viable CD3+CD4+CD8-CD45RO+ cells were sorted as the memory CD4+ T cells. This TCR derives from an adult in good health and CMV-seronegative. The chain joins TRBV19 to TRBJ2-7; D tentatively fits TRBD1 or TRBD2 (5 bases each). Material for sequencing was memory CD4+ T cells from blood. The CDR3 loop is CASSIGGGSYEQYF. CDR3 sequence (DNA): TGTGCCAGTAGTATAGGTGGGGGATCCTACGAGCAGTACTTC.